These T cell receptor beta chains were read from a single sample in a study of graft-versus-host responses after intestinal transplantation. Their target antigens are unknown. Produced via immunoSEQ multiplex PCR; TCRdb's table is partial and in-frame only. The profile shows fewer than 80,000 clones, roughly 90% of them singletons. The source material was unstimulated CD8+ T cells sorted from spleen or lymph node cells, sampled before transplant. These receptors were taken from a human donor who was the organ donor for an intestinal transplant. Both conserved end residues are trimmed from each CDR3. A D gene is named only where the DNA matches it firmly.

>TRBD2|TRBV28
ASSLPTSGSVSYNEQF
>TRBD1|TRBV18
ASSPGTGPYEQY
>-|TRBV19
ASKQSGQPQH
>TRBD2|TRBV4-2
ASSLRGENTGELF
>-|TRBV5-1
ASSLVASGEGYT
>-|TRBV6-1
ASSELLQGSYEQY
>-|TRBV30
AWSVQVRYEQY
>-|TRBV18
ASSPWSSYNEQF
>-|TRBV7-9
ASSLGAGEAF
>TRBD1|TRBV25-1
ASSELDRSYGYT
>TRBD1|TRBV19
ASSIVLQGYSNQPQH
>-|TRBV19
ASRLDLNQPQH
>-|TRBV18
ASSPTETRTSYNEQF
>-|TRBV5-6
ASSLGGGALQPQH
>TRBD1|TRBV5-5
ASSSPGTAFYEQY
>TRBD1|TRBV4-2
ASSDKGDRGFYEQY
>-|TRBV6-6
ASSPAGEIEQY
>TRBD2|TRBV28
ATLGQGLAGGYEQY
>-|TRBV2
ASSDSTEKLF
>-|TRBV28
ASSNTMDTGELF
>-|TRBV19
ASSIGGNTEAF
>-|TRBV29-1
SVVGYGSTRYEQY
>-|TRBV27
ASSPMGLSYEQY
>TRBD1|TRBV9
ASSVVPWGDRQETQY